Listed below are T cell receptor beta chains from one sample, sequenced in a study of blood T cell repertoires in COVID-19. Repertoires were generated with immunoSEQ multiplex PCR, while TCRdb's copy carries only in-frame clones and drops some. Among roughly 80,000 clones listed, around 83% were seen once. Sequenced: peripheral blood. These receptors came from a man aged 50 or older with acute or convalescent COVID-19. Both conserved end residues are part of each CDR3. The order of the fields is clone size, V gene, D gene, J gene, CDR3 protein, CDR3 DNA. A D gene is named only where the DNA matches it firmly. Expanded clones are given a class, and other clones once, few, many or no size at all.

clone size: .
V gene: TRBV6-5
D gene: TRBD1
J gene: TRBJ1-1
CDR3 protein: CASSLTGDEAFF
CDR3 DNA: TGTGCCAGCAGCCTGACAGGGGATGAAGCTTTCTTT

clone size: .
V gene: TRBV4-3
D gene: TRBD2
J gene: TRBJ2-7
CDR3 protein: CASSQDLGSGGEQYF
CDR3 DNA: TGCGCCAGCAGCCAAGATCTGGGTAGCGGGGGCGAGCAGTACTTC

clone size: once
V gene: TRBV7-3
D gene: TRBD2
J gene: TRBJ2-3
CDR3 protein: CASSLGLADITDTQYF
CDR3 DNA: TGTGCCAGCAGCTTAGGACTAGCGGACATCACAGATACGCAGTATTTT

clone size: .
V gene: TRBV5-1
D gene: TRBD1
J gene: TRBJ2-3
CDR3 protein: CASSLGGWDRVSSDTQYF
CDR3 DNA: TGCGCCAGCAGCCTCGGAGGGTGGGACAGGGTTTCTTCAGATACGCAGTATTTT

clone size: .
V gene: TRBV7-9
D gene: .
J gene: TRBJ1-1
CDR3 protein: CASSLGLGLNTEAFF
CDR3 DNA: TGTGCCAGCAGCTTGGGGCTGGGGCTGAACACTGAAGCTTTCTTT

clone size: .
V gene: TRBV4-3
D gene: TRBD2
J gene: TRBJ2-3
CDR3 protein: CASSQQVTSGNSDTQYF
CDR3 DNA: TGCGCCAGCAGCCAACAGGTCACTAGCGGGAATTCAGATACGCAGTATTTT

clone size: once
V gene: TRBV4-2
D gene: TRBD1
J gene: TRBJ2-1
CDR3 protein: CASSPGQPYNEQFF
CDR3 DNA: TGTGCCAGCTCCCCGGGACAGCCATACAATGAGCAGTTCTTC

clone size: few
V gene: TRBV19
D gene: .
J gene: TRBJ1-5
CDR3 protein: CASSRQDLGNQPQHF
CDR3 DNA: TGTGCCAGTAGTCGACAGGATCTGGGCAATCAGCCCCAGCATTTT

clone size: .
V gene: TRBV6-4
D gene: TRBD1
J gene: TRBJ1-5
CDR3 protein: CARSRTGQGSQPQHF
CDR3 DNA: TGTGCCAGGAGCCGGACCGGACAGGGTAGTCAGCCCCAGCATTTT

clone size: .
V gene: TRBV28
D gene: .
J gene: TRBJ1-1
CDR3 protein: CASSLGWDTEAFF
CDR3 DNA: TGTGCCAGCAGTTTGGGGTGGGACACTGAAGCTTTTTTT

clone size: .
V gene: TRBV28
D gene: TRBD1
J gene: TRBJ1-2
CDR3 protein: CASRRQGDGYGYTF
CDR3 DNA: TGTGCCAGCAGGCGACAGGGAGATGGCTATGGCTACACCTTC

clone size: .
V gene: TRBV24-1
D gene: .
J gene: TRBJ2-5
CDR3 protein: CATSDLERDQETQYF
CDR3 DNA: TGTGCCACCAGTGATTTGGAACGGGACCAAGAGACCCAGTACTTC

clone size: .
V gene: TRBV2
D gene: .
J gene: TRBJ1-1
CDR3 protein: CASRGLTGNTEAFF
CDR3 DNA: TGTGCCAGCAGAGGATTGACAGGGAACACTGAAGCTTTCTTT

clone size: .
V gene: TRBV11-3
D gene: TRBD1
J gene: TRBJ2-3
CDR3 protein: CASSLGQGADTQYF
CDR3 DNA: TGTGCCAGCAGCCTGGGACAGGGGGCGGATACGCAGTATTTT

clone size: .
V gene: TRBV7-8
D gene: .
J gene: TRBJ1-2
CDR3 protein: CASSLGGPLSGYGYTF
CDR3 DNA: TGTGCCAGCAGTCTAGGCGGGCCCCTCTCTGGCTATGGCTACACCTTC

clone size: .
V gene: TRBV19
D gene: TRBD2
J gene: TRBJ2-3
CDR3 protein: CASRITGGPTDTQYF
CDR3 DNA: TGTGCCAGTAGAATCACGGGGGGGCCCACAGATACGCAGTATTTT

clone size: .
V gene: TRBV29-1
D gene: .
J gene: TRBJ2-7
CDR3 protein: CSVGPRKQYF
CDR3 DNA: TGCAGCGTTGGCCCTAGAAAGCAGTACTTC

clone size: .
V gene: TRBV5-5
D gene: .
J gene: TRBJ2-2
CDR3 protein: CASSLGVSGANTGELFF
CDR3 DNA: TGTGCCAGCAGCTTGGGTGTTAGCGGAGCGAACACCGGGGAGCTGTTTTTT

clone size: .
V gene: TRBV28
D gene: .
J gene: TRBJ2-2
CDR3 protein: CASSFGLTGELFF
CDR3 DNA: TGTGCCAGCAGTTTCGGTCTCACCGGGGAGCTGTTTTTT

clone size: .
V gene: TRBV11-2
D gene: TRBD2
J gene: TRBJ2-7
CDR3 protein: CASRRAGTSSYEQYF
CDR3 DNA: TGTGCCAGCAGACGAGCCGGGACTAGTTCCTACGAGCAGTACTTC

clone size: .
V gene: TRBV7-2
D gene: .
J gene: TRBJ2-2
CDR3 protein: CASSLGYSPGLSGELFF
CDR3 DNA: TGTGCCAGCAGCTTAGGGTACAGCCCAGGCCTCTCCGGGGAGCTGTTTTTT

clone size: .
V gene: TRBV7-8
D gene: TRBD1
J gene: TRBJ2-5
CDR3 protein: CASSSGQVPETQYF
CDR3 DNA: TGTGCCAGCAGCTCAGGACAGGTCCCAGAGACCCAGTACTTC

clone size: once
V gene: TRBV7-9
D gene: .
J gene: TRBJ2-7
CDR3 protein: CASSRGGTYEQYF
CDR3 DNA: TGTGCCAGCAGCAGGGGGGGCACCTACGAGCAGTACTTC

clone size: .
V gene: TRBV11-2
D gene: .
J gene: TRBJ1-1
CDR3 protein: CASSLDRGLSTEAFF
CDR3 DNA: TGTGCCAGCAGCTTAGATCGGGGACTTTCTACTGAAGCTTTCTTT

clone size: .
V gene: TRBV19
D gene: .
J gene: TRBJ2-5
CDR3 protein: CASRAGWAQETQYF
CDR3 DNA: TGTGCCAGTAGGGCGGGATGGGCCCAAGAGACCCAGTACTTC

clone size: .
V gene: TRBV7-9
D gene: .
J gene: TRBJ2-2
CDR3 protein: CASSLGRELFF
CDR3 DNA: TGTGCCAGCAGCTTGGGCCGGGAGCTGTTTTTT

clone size: .
V gene: TRBV11-2
D gene: TRBD2
J gene: TRBJ2-5
CDR3 protein: CASSPRLAEETQYF
CDR3 DNA: TGTGCCAGCAGCCCACGACTAGCGGAAGAGACCCAGTACTTC

clone size: .
V gene: TRBV6-2/TRBV6-3
D gene: .
J gene: TRBJ1-5
CDR3 protein: CASSYSGGGRAQPQHF
CDR3 DNA: TGTGCCAGCAGTTACTCGGGAGGGGGTCGTGCTCAGCCCCAGCATTTT

clone size: .
V gene: TRBV7-9
D gene: TRBD2
J gene: TRBJ2-7
CDR3 protein: CASSMSGGRYEQYF
CDR3 DNA: TGTGCCAGCAGCATGAGCGGGGGTCGCTACGAGCAGTACTTC

clone size: .
V gene: TRBV5-8
D gene: TRBD1
J gene: TRBJ1-4
CDR3 protein: CASRNRGNEKLFF
CDR3 DNA: TGTGCCAGCCGCAACAGGGGCAATGAAAAACTGTTTTTT

clone size: .
V gene: TRBV10-2
D gene: .
J gene: TRBJ2-1
CDR3 protein: CASSSTHPTSSYNEQFF
CDR3 DNA: TGCGCCAGCAGTTCCACCCATCCGACTAGCTCCTACAATGAGCAGTTCTTC

clone size: .
V gene: TRBV13
D gene: .
J gene: TRBJ2-2
CDR3 protein: CASSSPTTREGELFF
CDR3 DNA: TGTGCCAGCAGCTCCCCCACGACTAGGGAGGGGGAGCTGTTTTTT

clone size: .
V gene: TRBV10-3
D gene: .
J gene: TRBJ2-5
CDR3 protein: CAISGIGGQETQYF
CDR3 DNA: TGTGCCATCAGTGGGATCGGGGGCCAAGAGACCCAGTACTTC

clone size: .
V gene: TRBV5-1
D gene: .
J gene: TRBJ2-1
CDR3 protein: CASSMGQGHYNEQFF
CDR3 DNA: TGCGCCAGCAGCATGGGCCAGGGGCACTACAATGAGCAGTTCTTC

clone size: once
V gene: TRBV7-8
D gene: TRBD1
J gene: TRBJ1-5
CDR3 protein: CASSARQGWVLDQPQHF
CDR3 DNA: TGTGCCAGCAGCGCCAGACAGGGATGGGTTTTAGATCAGCCCCAGCATTTT

clone size: .
V gene: TRBV5-5
D gene: .
J gene: TRBJ1-1
CDR3 protein: CASSLEFVTEAFF
CDR3 DNA: TGTGCCAGCAGCTTGGAATTCGTCACTGAAGCTTTCTTT

clone size: .
V gene: TRBV11-3
D gene: .
J gene: TRBJ1-6
CDR3 protein: CASSLGGVNSPLHF
CDR3 DNA: TGTGCCAGCAGCTTAGGGGGAGTTAATTCACCCCTCCACTTT

clone size: .
V gene: TRBV4-3
D gene: TRBD1
J gene: TRBJ1-4
CDR3 protein: CASSQDRGNEKLFF
CDR3 DNA: TGCGCCAGCAGCCAAGACAGGGGGAACGAAAAACTGTTTTTT

clone size: .
V gene: TRBV5-5
D gene: .
J gene: TRBJ1-2
CDR3 protein: CASSLQGSTSSGYTF
CDR3 DNA: TGTGCCAGCAGCTTGCAGGGGAGCACATCGAGTGGCTACACCTTC

clone size: .
V gene: TRBV5-4
D gene: .
J gene: TRBJ2-5
CDR3 protein: CASSLWSSGLQETQYF
CDR3 DNA: TGTGCCAGCAGCTTATGGTCCTCAGGGTTACAAGAGACCCAGTACTTC

clone size: few
V gene: TRBV19
D gene: .
J gene: TRBJ2-2
CDR3 protein: CASREGSTTNTGELFF
CDR3 DNA: TGTGCCAGTAGGGAGGGCAGTACCACTAACACCGGGGAGCTGTTTTTT

clone size: .
V gene: TRBV11-2
D gene: TRBD1
J gene: TRBJ1-6
CDR3 protein: CASSRSTGSSSYNSPLHF
CDR3 DNA: TGTGCCAGCAGCCGCTCGACAGGGTCCAGCTCCTATAATTCACCCCTCCACTTT

clone size: .
V gene: TRBV29-1
D gene: TRBD2
J gene: TRBJ2-3
CDR3 protein: CSVVAGGGDTQYF
CDR3 DNA: TGCAGCGTTGTGGCGGGGGGTGGCGATACGCAGTATTTT

clone size: .
V gene: TRBV4-2
D gene: .
J gene: TRBJ1-6
CDR3 protein: CASSQDRNRGGNFHNSPLHF
CDR3 DNA: TGTGCCAGCAGCCAAGATCGGAATAGGGGGGGGAACTTCCATAATTCACCCCTCCACTTT

clone size: few
V gene: TRBV27
D gene: TRBD2
J gene: TRBJ2-1
CDR3 protein: CASIAGGSSYNEQFF
CDR3 DNA: TGTGCCAGCATCGCGGGGGGCTCCTCCTACAATGAGCAGTTCTTC

clone size: .
V gene: TRBV7-9
D gene: .
J gene: TRBJ1-1
CDR3 protein: CASSAEFGASTEAFF
CDR3 DNA: TGTGCCAGCAGCGCCGAATTTGGGGCGAGCACTGAAGCTTTCTTT

clone size: .
V gene: TRBV13
D gene: TRBD2
J gene: TRBJ2-7
CDR3 protein: CASSLDPGLAGRSYEQYF
CDR3 DNA: TGTGCCAGCAGCTTAGACCCGGGACTAGCGGGACGATCCTACGAGCAGTACTTC

clone size: .
V gene: TRBV7-9
D gene: TRBD1
J gene: TRBJ1-1
CDR3 protein: CASSLGTGNLNTEAFF
CDR3 DNA: TGTGCCAGCAGCTTAGGGACAGGTAATCTGAACACTGAAGCTTTCTTT

clone size: .
V gene: TRBV7-2
D gene: .
J gene: TRBJ1-2
CDR3 protein: CASSPGLVNYGYTF
CDR3 DNA: TGTGCCAGCAGTCCAGGGCTGGTTAACTATGGCTACACCTTC

clone size: .
V gene: TRBV7-2
D gene: .
J gene: TRBJ1-6
CDR3 protein: CASSPSYNSPLHF
CDR3 DNA: TGTGCCAGCAGCCCTAGCTATAATTCACCCCTCCACTTT

clone size: .
V gene: TRBV7-9
D gene: .
J gene: TRBJ2-2
CDR3 protein: CASSLNGENTGELFF
CDR3 DNA: TGTGCCAGCAGCTTAAACGGGGAAAACACCGGGGAGCTGTTTTTT

clone size: .
V gene: TRBV10-3
D gene: .
J gene: TRBJ1-2
CDR3 protein: CAISWGGLYGYTF
CDR3 DNA: TGTGCCATCAGTTGGGGCGGACTATATGGCTACACCTTC

clone size: .
V gene: TRBV18
D gene: TRBD1
J gene: TRBJ2-5
CDR3 protein: CASSLSGTGGGETQYF
CDR3 DNA: TGTGCCAGCTCACTGTCCGGGACAGGGGGAGGTGAGACCCAGTACTTC

clone size: .
V gene: TRBV6-6
D gene: .
J gene: TRBJ2-7
CDR3 protein: CASSSHSRAYEQYF
CDR3 DNA: TGTGCCAGCAGTTCGCACTCGAGGGCCTACGAGCAGTACTTC

clone size: .
V gene: TRBV6-5
D gene: .
J gene: TRBJ2-7
CDR3 protein: CAAQVQGGPYEQYF
CDR3 DNA: TGTGCCGCACAGGTCCAGGGGGGTCCCTACGAGCAGTACTTC

clone size: .
V gene: TRBV2
D gene: TRBD1
J gene: TRBJ2-3
CDR3 protein: CASSRDRGSYTQYF
CDR3 DNA: TGTGCCAGCAGCAGGGACAGGGGGTCGTATACGCAGTATTTT

clone size: .
V gene: TRBV7-3
D gene: .
J gene: TRBJ2-2
CDR3 protein: CASRRGTNTGELFF
CDR3 DNA: TGTGCCAGCAGGCGGGGAACGAACACCGGGGAGCTGTTTTTT

clone size: .
V gene: TRBV10-3
D gene: .
J gene: TRBJ2-1
CDR3 protein: CAISESLGARNEQFF
CDR3 DNA: TGTGCCATCAGTGAGTCGTTAGGGGCACGAAATGAGCAGTTCTTC

clone size: .
V gene: TRBV11-1
D gene: .
J gene: TRBJ1-3
CDR3 protein: CASSPTTVSGNTIYF
CDR3 DNA: TGTGCCAGCAGCCCAACGACAGTCTCTGGAAACACCATATATTTT

clone size: .
V gene: TRBV27
D gene: .
J gene: TRBJ1-6
CDR3 protein: CASSLEAAYPLHF
CDR3 DNA: TGTGCCAGCAGTTTAGAGGCAGCCTATCCCCTCCACTTT